Listed here are 27 T cell receptor beta chains from one sample, sequenced in a study of blood T cell repertoires in COVID-19 (dated by TCRdb to about 2020). The library was made by the immunoSEQ multiplex PCR assay. The immuneACCESS repertoire file appears here via TCRdb, limited to in-frame rearrangements. These files lack a portion of the clones; in checked studies, under half of the deficit traces to unresolved V genes, and the cause of the others is not known. The sample records approximately 470,000 clones, around 90% of which are singletons. Together, the top ten hold about 0.65% of the sample. Sequencing was done on a sample of PBMCs or T cells enriched from blood (not recorded which). The source is a woman younger than 35 who had recovered from COVID-19.

The rearrangement joins TRBV5-4 to TRBJ2-5; D is perhaps TRBD1 (5 bases). With 4 bases removed from V and 5 bases from J, the gap between germline ends came to 21 bases. This CDR3 spans 16 amino acids. The germline CDR1 and CDR2 sequences are SGHNT and YYREEE (reference sequence). CDR3 in amino acids: CASSVPTGRVGETQYF. CDR3 in DNA: TGTGCCAGCAGCGTACCAACAGGACGTGTAGGGGAGACCCAGTACTTC.

The genes are TRBV7-2 and TRBJ2-1, with 7 bases fitting TRBD2. Per germline, CDR1 SGHTA and CDR2 FQGNSA. CDR3 length: 14 amino acids. The V and J ends lost 5 bases and 9 bases, in that order; junction bases with no gene match: 10. CDR3: CASSPQTSRSEQFF. The CDR3 nucleotides read TGTGCCAGCAGCCCCCAGACTAGCCGCTCTGAGCAGTTCTTC. The full variable domain, its missing parts supplied by reference TRBV7-2 and TRBJ2-1, is GAGVSQSPSNKVTEKGKDVELRCDPISGHTALYWYRQSLGQGLEFLIYFQGNSAPDKSGLPSDRFSAERTGGSVSTLTIQRTQQEDSAVYLCASSPQTSRSEQFFGPGTRLTVL.

This chain links TRBV11-2 with TRBJ1-6, with TRBD1 matching 7 bases. CDR1 and CDR2 from the germline V gene are SGHAT and FQNNGV. With 5 bases clipped from V and 9 bases from J, the junction kept 10 bases outside the gene matches. The CDR3 sequence is 15 residues long. The CDR3 sequence: CASSQLTGRGSPLHF. The CDR3 coding sequence is TGTGCCAGCAGCCAACTGACAGGGCGGGGTTCACCCCTCCACTTT.

This chain uses TRBV4-1 with TRBJ2-1, with TRBD1 identical over 8 bases. Trimming at V came to 0 bases and at J to 5 bases, leaving 6 bases not matched to a gene. The germline V gene has CDR1 MGHRA and CDR2 YSYEKL. CDR3 length: 16 residues. The CDR3 DNA follows: TGCGCCAGCAGCCAAGAAGAAAACAGGGGGGACAATGAGCAGTTCTTC. This sequence encodes CASSQEENRGDNEQFF.

The chain carries TRBV6-2 or TRBV6-3 and TRBJ1-5; possibly TRBD1 for D (5 bases). The CDR3 is 15 amino acids. The V and J ends lost 2 bases and 4 bases respectively, with 12 bases between them. Germline CDR1 reads MNHEY; CDR2 reads SVGEGT. The chain's CDR3 is CASSYQGGLNQPQHF. DNA of the CDR3: TGTGCCAGCAGTTACCAGGGAGGGCTAAATCAGCCCCAGCATTTT.

The chain couples TRBV18 to TRBJ2-7, with 7 bases that match TRBD1. This CDR3 region has 14 residues. Germline V gene lookup returns CDR1 KGHSH and CDR2 LQKENI. V lost 2 bases, J lost 4 bases, and 5 bases stayed unmatched. The CDR3 protein is CASSPTGVGYEQYF. As DNA, the CDR3 is TGTGCCAGCTCACCAACAGGGGTAGGTTACGAGCAGTACTTC.

This sequence joins TRBV29-1 and TRBJ2-1; 11 bases fit TRBD1. J was trimmed by 5 bases and V by 7 bases; bases with no gene match: 10. CDR3 length: 15 amino acids. Germline V gives CDR1 SQVTM, CDR2 ANQGSEA. CDR3 amino acids: CSAMRGTGGDNEQFF. The DNA of the CDR3 is TGCAGCGCAATGCGGGGGACAGGGGGGGACAATGAGCAGTTCTTC.

This chain joins TRBV24-1 and TRBJ2-1; TRBD2 aligns across 8 bases. Unmatched junction bases numbered 1, after V lost 2 bases and J lost 5 bases. CDR1 is KGHDR, CDR2 SFDVKD, per germline. The length of the CDR3 is 14 residues. CDR3 amino acids: CATSDSGGDNEQFF. The CDR3 nucleotides read TGTGCCACCAGTGATTCGGGAGGGGACAATGAGCAGTTCTTC.

Remarks on this clone: Other DNA sequences in the sample encode the same CDR3. The V gene is TRBV24-1, the J gene TRBJ2-5; no firm D call. The CDR3 totals 12 residues. CDR1 is KGHDR and CDR2 is SFDVKD in the germline V gene. V was shortened by 4 bases and J by 4 bases, with 6 bases between the two germline ends. CDR3 DNA sequence: TGTGCCACCAGTGACTCAGGAGAGACCCAGTACTTC. Encoded protein: CATSDSGETQYF.

The CDR3: CASSPPNGVSSYEQYF. The CDR3 DNA follows: TGTGCCAGCTCACCACCGAACGGGGTTAGCTCCTACGAGCAGTACTTC. The chain has TRBV18 and TRBJ2-7, with a weak D call TRBD2 (5 bases). Germline CDR1 reads KGHSH; CDR2 reads LQKENI. CDR3 length: 16 amino acids. The V gene lost 0 bases and the J gene lost 0 bases, with 12 bases spanning the gap.

The chain uses TRBV5-1 and TRBJ2-3; 9 positions match TRBD2. The CDR3 extends over 15 amino acids. Unmatched junction bases numbered 9, after V lost 4 bases and J lost 6 bases. Germline V lookup: CDR1 SGHRS, CDR2 YFSETQ. CDR3 in amino acids: CASSPSGGNSDTQYF. The CDR3 DNA follows: TGCGCCAGCAGCCCAAGCGGGGGGAATTCCGATACGCAGTATTTT.

J is TRBJ2-1 and V is TRBV5-6; a possible D gene is TRBD2 (7 bases). Germline CDR1 is SGHDT and CDR2 is YYEEEE. This CDR3 contains 16 residues. V was shortened by 6 bases and J by 0 bases, with 16 bases between the two germline ends. The DNA for the CDR3 is TGTGCCAGCACCCTGGGGGGGCCTAGCTCCTACAATGAGCAGTTCTTC. As protein: CASTLGGPSSYNEQFF.

The chain has TRBV5-1 and TRBJ2-7; D perhaps matches TRBD1 (5 bases). Germline loops: CDR1 SGHRS, CDR2 YFSETQ. This CDR3 region has 14 residues. Trimming cost V 3 bases and J 3 bases, with 13 bases left between them. The CDR3 protein is CASSSRTPHYEQYF. DNA of the CDR3: TGCGCCAGCAGCTCCCGGACACCGCACTACGAGCAGTACTTC.

This clone was found many times. The chain couples TRBV18 to TRBJ2-7; weak D call: TRBD1 (6 bases). V lost 0 bases to trimming and J lost 3 bases, with 15 bases between them. The V gene's germline CDR1 is KGHSH and CDR2 LQKENI. The CDR3 runs 16 residues. CDR3 region: CASSPPGLRTVYEQYF. The DNA for the CDR3 is TGTGCCAGCTCACCACCGGGTCTTCGGACAGTCTACGAGCAGTACTTC. The full variable domain, its missing parts supplied by reference TRBV18 and TRBJ2-7, is NAGVMQNPRHLVRRRGQEARLRCSPMKGHSHVYWYRQLPEEGLKFMVYLQKENIIDESGMPKERFSAEFPKEGPSILRIQQVVRGDSAAYFCASSPPGLRTVYEQYFGPGTRLTVT.

The J gene is TRBJ1-3, the V gene TRBV29-1; TRBD1 might be the D (5 bases). Germline V gives CDR1 SQVTM, CDR2 ANQGSEA. The CDR3 covers 13 residues. Trimming cost V 0 bases and J 4 bases, with 7 bases left between them. The CDR3 region has the DNA TGCAGCGTTGAAGAAAGACAGGGAAACACCATATATTTT. Protein product: CSVEERQGNTIYF.

This clone showed up just once. The V gene is TRBV5-1, the J gene TRBJ2-5; 10 bases fit TRBD2. The CDR3 has 16 amino acids. V shed 4 bases and J 4 bases; nucleotides not matched to a gene: 10. In germline, CDR1 is SGHRS, CDR2 YFSETQ. The CDR3 nucleotides read TGCGCCAGCAGCCTCCAAGCGGGGGGGCCGGGAGAGACCCAGTACTTC. This encodes CASSLQAGGPGETQYF. Drawing the rest from reference TRBV5-1 and TRBJ2-5, the complete variable domain is KAGVTQTPRYLIKTRGQQVTLSCSPISGHRSVSWYQQTPGQGLQFLFEYFSETQRNKGNFPGRFSGRQFSNSRSEMNVSTLELGDSALYLCASSLQAGGPGETQYFGPGTRLLVL.

The chain uses TRBV19 and TRBJ2-1, with a tentative D call TRBD1 (7 bases). The ends were cut back, 3 bases at V and 7 bases at J, with 13 bases in the middle. The CDR3 has 14 amino acids. Germline loops: CDR1 LNHDA, CDR2 SQIVND (reference sequence). The CDR3 bases are TGTGCCAGTAGTATGGAGCAGGGGGGAAATGAGCAGTTCTTC. Amino acids: CASSMEQGGNEQFF.

CDR3 amino acids: CASSPDGGSPLHF. CDR3 coding DNA: TGTGCCAGCTCACCGGATGGAGGGTCACCCCTCCACTTT. The V gene is TRBV18, the J gene TRBJ1-6; D unresolved. V lost 3 bases, J lost 10 bases, and 10 bases lay in between. The CDR3 sequence is 13 residues long. Germline V lookup: CDR1 KGHSH, CDR2 LQKENI.

This chain links TRBV3-1 (or the pseudogene TRBV3-2) with TRBJ1-5; D perhaps matches TRBD1 (5 bases). Trimming left V 0 bases short and J 8 bases short, with 11 bases between. In germline, CDR1 is LGHDT, CDR2 YNNKEL (reference sequence). This CDR3 has 14 residues. The CDR3 DNA reads TGTGCCAGCAGCCAAGATGGCAGGGTAAAGCCCCAGCATTTT. Translated, it gives CASSQDGRVKPQHF.

This chain links TRBV5-1 with TRBJ1-1, with TRBD1 as a possible D gene (6 bases). Germline V gene sequence: CDR1 SGHRS, CDR2 YFSETQ. V lost 4 bases and J lost 4, with 8 bases in between. The CDR3 covers 12 residues. Here the CDR3 DNA reads TGCGCCAGCAGCCGGGACACCACTGAAGCTTTCTTT. Its protein product is CASSRDTTEAFF.

For this clone: One end of the junction is discordant with germline, which a read error may explain. The chain uses TRBV4-1 and TRBJ1-4; D possibly corresponds to TRBD1 (5 bases). The CDR3 totals 16 residues. The germline V gene encodes CDR1 MGHRA and CDR2 YSYEKL. The CDR3 nucleotides read TGCGCCAGCAACCAAGTCCCGACAGAAACTAATGAAAAACTGTTTTTT. This encodes CASNQVPTETNEKLFF.

The rearrangement links TRBV18 to TRBJ2-3; 9 bases agree with TRBD2. Trimming at V came to 3 bases and at J to 2 bases, leaving 6 bases not matched to a gene. CDR3 length equals 16 residues. Germline loops: CDR1 KGHSH, CDR2 LQKENI. The CDR3 region has the DNA TGTGCCAGCTCACCCCTAGCGGGACCGAACACAGATACGCAGTATTTT. This translates into CASSPLAGPNTDTQYF.

This rearrangement joins TRBV10-3 to TRBJ2-2, with 7 bases that match TRBD2. Germline trimming cut 3 bases from V and 7 bases from J; bases unmatched to any gene: 8. Per germline, CDR1 ENHRY and CDR2 SYGVKD. The CDR3 contains 15 residues. The CDR3, as DNA: TGTGCCATCAGTGATATGGCGGGGGTAGACGGGGAGCTGTTTTTT. Its translation is CAISDMAGVDGELFF.

The CDR3 DNA follows: TGTGCCAGCAGTTTACCAGGGACAGAGACTGAAGCTTTCTTT. Translated, it gives CASSLPGTETEAFF. J is TRBJ1-1 and V is TRBV28; 7 nucleotides align to TRBD1. J gave up 5 bases and V 2 bases, and 5 bases lay outside the gene matches. There are 14 residues in the CDR3. Germline loops: CDR1 MDHEN, CDR2 SYDVKM.

The V and J genes are TRBV10-3 and TRBJ1-2; D call uncertain. The germline CDR1 and CDR2 sequences are ENHRY and SYGVKD. The CDR3 consists of 11 residues. Trimming left V 6 bases short and J 3 bases short, with 5 bases between. This CDR3 is CAIRVDYGYTF. Written as DNA, the CDR3 is TGTGCCATCAGGGTAGACTATGGCTACACCTTC.

This chain joins TRBV30 and TRBJ2-7, with D perhaps matching TRBD2 (5 bases). V was clipped by 5 bases and J by 2 bases, with 13 bases between them. Per the germline V gene, CDR1 is GTSNPN and CDR2 is SVGIG (reference sequence). This CDR3 region has 13 residues. The CDR3 loop reads CAWAGDGAYEQYF. DNA for the CDR3: TGTGCCTGGGCCGGAGACGGGGCCTACGAGCAGTACTTC.

The chain links TRBV20-1 to TRBJ1-5; unclear D gene. CDR3 length equals 14 residues. Trimming cost V 3 bases and J 0 bases, with 9 bases left between them. Germline assignment: CDR1 DFQATT and CDR2 SNEGSKA (reference sequence). CDR3 coding DNA: TGCAGTGCTAGTAACATTTATAGCAATCAGCCCCAGCATTTT. Protein: CSASNIYSNQPQHF.